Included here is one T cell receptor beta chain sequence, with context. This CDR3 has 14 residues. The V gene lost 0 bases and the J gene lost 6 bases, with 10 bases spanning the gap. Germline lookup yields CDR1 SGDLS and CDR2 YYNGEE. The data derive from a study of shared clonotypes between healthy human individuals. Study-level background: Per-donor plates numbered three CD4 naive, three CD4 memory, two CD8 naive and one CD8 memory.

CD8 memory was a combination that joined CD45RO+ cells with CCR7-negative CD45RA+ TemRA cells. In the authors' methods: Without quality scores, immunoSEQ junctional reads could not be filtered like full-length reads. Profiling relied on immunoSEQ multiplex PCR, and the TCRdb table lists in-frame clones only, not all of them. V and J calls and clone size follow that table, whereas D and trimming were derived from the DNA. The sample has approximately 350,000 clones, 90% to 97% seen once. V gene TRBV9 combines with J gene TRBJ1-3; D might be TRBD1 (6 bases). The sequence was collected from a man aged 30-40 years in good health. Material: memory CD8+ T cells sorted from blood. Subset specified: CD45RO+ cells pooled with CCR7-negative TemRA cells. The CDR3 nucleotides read TGTGCCAGCAGCGTAGTGCCGGGGGCAAACACCATATATTTT. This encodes CASSVVPGANTIYF.